Given below is one TCR beta chain in context. Its cognate antigen is unknown. This sample is drawn from a study of cytomegalovirus exposure and HLA in healthy donors. Overall study findings and caveats: TCR beta chain V- and J-gene trimming was linked, in a later analysis, to a missense variant in DCLRE1C. Cytomegalovirus status, reportedly, was diagnosed with high specificity and sensitivity by the classifier.

Everyone who donated was a healthy bone marrow donor. 13 Jbeta primers and 60 Vbeta primers were used for the PCR. In the authors' methods: In a later analysis, some 80 million unique TCR beta chains included roughly 11 million shared by two or more donors. Data came from immunoSEQ multiplex PCR; TCRdb stores just in-frame clones and leaves some out. D and trimming come from the DNA, and the V and J calls and clone size come from that table. The sample contains roughly 120,000 clones, over 70% of which appear only once. The CDR3 extends over 17 amino acids. Looked up from germline, CDR1 is SGHTA and CDR2 is FQGNSA. The trim removed 4 bases at V and 8 bases at J, leaving 16 bases unmatched.

The origin of this receptor is a young woman in good health and CMV-seronegative. Sequencing used PBMCs. The chain links TRBV7-2 to TRBJ1-4, with 7 positions matching TRBD1. The CDR3 sequence is CASSSETGRGVGEKLFF. The DNA for the CDR3 is TGTGCCAGCAGCTCAGAGACAGGGCGCGGCGTAGGGGAAAAACTGTTTTTT. The full variable domain, its missing parts supplied by reference TRBV7-2 and TRBJ1-4, is GAGVSQSPSNKVTEKGKDVELRCDPISGHTALYWYRQSLGQGLEFLIYFQGNSAPDKSGLPSDRFSAERTGGSVSTLTIQRTQQEDSAVYLCASSSETGRGVGEKLFFGSGTQLSVL.